Sequencing of this T cell receptor beta chain was carried out in a study of CD8 T cells in ankylosing spondylitis. This CDR3 comprises 17 residues. The V gene lost 0 bases and the J gene lost 1 base, with 14 bases spanning the gap. CDR1 is LGHNA and CDR2 is YSLEER in the germline V gene. This clonotype came up a few times. From the 5' RACE reads, TCRdb called clonotypes with MiXCR, one entry per CDR3 protein. Of 150,000 to 200,000 distinct CDR3 sequences in the sample, roughly 10% were seen once. The sample comprised blood, either unsorted or a sorted T cell fraction (not recorded which). The TCR originated in a male donor with ankylosing spondylitis or in good health (not recorded which). The rearrangement links TRBV4-3 to TRBJ2-3; D call uncertain. The CDR3 reads CASSQDGRAPGTDTQYF. CDR3 nucleotide sequence: TGCGCCAGCAGCCAAGATGGGCGCGCTCCGGGCACAGATACGCAGTATTTT.